This TCR beta chain was identified in a study of blood T cell repertoires in COVID-19. As for the study in general: Samples of COVID-19 (acute and convalescent) were obtained from the United States, Italy and Spain. Sources were T cells, B-cell-depleted T cells, or PBMCs; the material itself was cDNA or gDNA.

Per the authors' pipeline: Estimation of nucleated cell counts was performed using reference gene primer amplification. Data came from immunoSEQ multiplex PCR; TCRdb stores just in-frame clones and leaves some out. Clonal size and the V and J genes are those of that table, whereas D and trimming came from the DNA. Of about 410,000 clones detected, approximately 91% appear once; the ten largest clones hold less than 2%. Enrolled during active infection, Seattle patients were then followed longitudinally. Germline CDR1 is LGHDT and CDR2 is YNNKEL (reference sequence). This CDR3 region has 14 residues. Trimming removed 0 bases at V and 7 bases at J, with 10 bases between.

Sequenced input: peripheral blood. The V and J genes are TRBV3-1 (or the pseudogene TRBV3-2) and TRBJ1-5; D is unclear. This sequence originates from a woman in her thirties or forties with COVID-19, enrolled during active disease. This CDR3 is CASSQDIVSQPQHF. In nucleotides, the CDR3 is TGTGCCAGCAGCCAAGATATAGTAAGCCAGCCCCAGCATTTT.